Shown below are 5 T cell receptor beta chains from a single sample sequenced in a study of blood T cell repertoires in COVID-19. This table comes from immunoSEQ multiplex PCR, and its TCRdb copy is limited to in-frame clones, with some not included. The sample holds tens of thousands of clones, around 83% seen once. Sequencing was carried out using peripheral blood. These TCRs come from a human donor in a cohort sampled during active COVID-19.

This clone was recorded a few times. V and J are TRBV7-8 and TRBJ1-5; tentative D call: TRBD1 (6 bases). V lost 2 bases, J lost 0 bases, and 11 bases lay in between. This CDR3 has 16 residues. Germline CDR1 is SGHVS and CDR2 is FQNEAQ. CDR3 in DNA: TGTGCCAGCAGCTTAAGCTCCAGGGGTAGCAATCAGCCCCAGCATTTT. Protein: CASSLSSRGSNQPQHF.

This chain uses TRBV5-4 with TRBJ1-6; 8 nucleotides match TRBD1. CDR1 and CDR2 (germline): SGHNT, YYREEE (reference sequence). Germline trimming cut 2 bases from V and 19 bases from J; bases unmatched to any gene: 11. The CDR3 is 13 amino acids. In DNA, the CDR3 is TGTGCCAGCAGCTTTGGACAGGGAAGGATTTTGCACTTT. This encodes CASSFGQGRILHF.

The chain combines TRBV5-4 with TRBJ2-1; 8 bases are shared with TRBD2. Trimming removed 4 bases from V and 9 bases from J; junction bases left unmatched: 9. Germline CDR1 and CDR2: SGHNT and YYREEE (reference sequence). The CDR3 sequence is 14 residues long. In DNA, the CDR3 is TGTGCCAGCAGCCCCGGGGGGGCTCCGGGTGAGCAGTTCTTC. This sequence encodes CASSPGGAPGEQFF.

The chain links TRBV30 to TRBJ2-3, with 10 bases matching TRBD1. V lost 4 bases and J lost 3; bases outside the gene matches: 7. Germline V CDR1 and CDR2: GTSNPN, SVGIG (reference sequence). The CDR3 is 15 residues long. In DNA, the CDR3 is TGTGCCTGGACGACAGGGGGCGCGGGGACAGATACGCAGTATTTT. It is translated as CAWTTGGAGTDTQYF.

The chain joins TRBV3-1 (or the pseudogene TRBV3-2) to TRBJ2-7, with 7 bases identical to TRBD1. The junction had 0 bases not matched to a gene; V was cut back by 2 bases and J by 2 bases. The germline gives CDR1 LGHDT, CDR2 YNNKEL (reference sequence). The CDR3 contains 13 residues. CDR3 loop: CASSQRGPYEQYF. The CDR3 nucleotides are TGTGCCAGCAGCCAAAGGGGGCCCTACGAGCAGTACTTC.